The sequence of this TCR beta chain was determined in a study of Ad26.COV2.S vaccination and SARS-CoV-2 variants. Study summary: Participants got Ad26.COV2.S intramuscularly, once or twice 56 days apart.

Study conclusions and caveats: Overall T cell responses may have been underestimated by the analyses of TCR breadth and depth.

V lost 3 bases and J lost 5, with 16 bases in between. Germline lookup yields CDR1 LNHDA and CDR2 SQIVND (reference sequence). This CDR3 region has 15 residues. TCRdb's table, derived via immunoSEQ multiplex PCR, lists solely in-frame clones and lacks some. Among hundreds of thousands of clones listed, around 88% were seen once. Treatment defined: some 19 received Ad26.COV2.S at low or high dose, single or two shots; 5 received placebo; per-sample allocation not given. Day 63 after the first injection of vaccine or placebo was the sampling time. Of note for this clone: The antigen remains unidentified.

The sequence came from a person between 18 and 59 years old who received the Ad26.COV2.S COVID-19 vaccine or a placebo. J is TRBJ1-2 and V is TRBV19; D perhaps matches TRBD1 (5 bases). This material consisted of peripheral blood, taken in a trial of Ad26.COV2.S vaccine versus placebo. The CDR3 DNA reads TGTGCCAGTAGTATTGGGGGAATGGATGCTTATGGCTACACCTTC. This translates into CASSIGGMDAYGYTF.